This T cell receptor beta chain comes out of a study of blood T cell repertoires in COVID-19. CDR1 is KGHDR, CDR2 SFDVKD, per germline. Trimming at V came to 12 bases and at J to 7 bases, leaving 8 bases not matched to a gene. This CDR3 region has 14 residues. Data came from immunoSEQ multiplex PCR; TCRdb stores just in-frame clones and leaves some out. The sample carries 120,000 or so clones, approximately 80% recorded once. The J gene is TRBJ2-1, the V gene TRBV24-1, with 13 bases that match TRBD2. The sample consisted of peripheral blood. This clonotype originated in a man between 35 and 55 years old with active or convalescent COVID-19. DNA of the CDR3: TGTGCCTCCCAAACTAGCGGGAGGGGTAATGAGCAGTTCTTC. Translation gives CASQTSGRGNEQFF.